This T cell receptor beta chain was identified during a study of T-cell reconstitution after alpha-beta-depleted transplantation in children. During its preparation, the TCRbeta library received unique molecular identifiers. TCRdb re-called the PCR reads through MiXCR, storing one row per CDR3 protein. This table holds around 600,000 distinct CDR3 sequences, around a sixth found once. This clonotype appeared many times. CDR3 length: 14 amino acids. With 6 bases clipped from V and 4 bases from J, the junction kept 4 bases outside the gene matches. This TCR was sampled from a human donor who donated a stem cell graft to a child with acute myeloid leukemia. The input for sequencing was PBMCs from the stem cell graft donor, taken from the stem cell graft. The rearrangement joins TRBV12-3 or TRBV12-4 to TRBJ1-1, with 11 bases identical to TRBD1. CDR3 amino acids: CASRGQGVVTEAFF. The CDR3, as DNA: TGTGCCAGCAGGGGACAGGGGGTGGTCACTGAAGCTTTCTTT.